A selection of T cell receptor beta chains follows, all from one sample in a study of T cell changes during pregnancy in multiple sclerosis. Profiling relied on immunoSEQ multiplex PCR, and the TCRdb table lists in-frame clones only, not all of them. The sample includes 50,000 to 65,000 clones, roughly nine tenths of them seen just once. The sample consisted of peripheral blood, taken in the first trimester of pregnancy. These receptors came from a female donor in good health, enrolled as a control in a pregnancy study. CDR3s include the opening cysteine and the closing phenylalanine or tryptophan. A D gene is named only where the DNA matches it firmly.

>TRBV19|TRBJ2-7|-
TGTGCCAGTAGTTGGGGGAGCGGGCTAACCTACGAGCAGTACTTC
CASSWGSGLTYEQYF
>TRBV2|TRBJ2-7|-
TGTGCCAGCGTAACGAGCTACGAGCAGTACTTC
CASVTSYEQYF
>TRBV6-5|TRBJ2-7|TRBD2
TGTGCCAGCAGTTACGGACTAGCGGGAGGGGTATACGAGCAGTACTTC
CASSYGLAGGVYEQYF
>TRBV4-2|TRBJ1-5|-
TGTGCCAGCAGCGAGGGGGGGTGGGATCAGCCCCAGCATTTT
CASSEGGWDQPQHF
>TRBV5-5|TRBJ1-1|TRBD1
TGTGCCAGCAGCCCAATGACAGGGGGCACTGAAGCTTTCTTT
CASSPMTGGTEAFF
>TRBV6-5|TRBJ1-5|TRBD1
TGTGCCAGCAGTTACTCGGGACAGGGTAATCAGCCCCAGCATTTT
CASSYSGQGNQPQHF
>TRBV10-3|TRBJ1-1|TRBD1
TGTGCCATCCTGGATGAGGGGGCGGCTTTCACTGAAGCTTTCTTT
CAILDEGAAFTEAFF
>TRBV11-2|TRBJ2-7|-
TGTGCCAGCAGCTCATACAGGGTGGTCGACCACGAGCAGTACTTC
CASSSYRVVDHEQYF
>TRBV5-4|TRBJ2-5|TRBD2
TGTGCCAGCAGCTCTCGGACTAGCGGAGAGACCCAGTACTTC
CASSSRTSGETQYF
>TRBV7-2|TRBJ2-3|TRBD1
TGTGCCAGCAGCGAGACAGGGCTCAGGGCAGATACGCAGTATTTT
CASSETGLRADTQYF
>TRBV6-5|TRBJ1-3|TRBD1
TGTGCCAGCAGCCAAGGGGGCGCGTCTGGAAACACCATATATTTT
CASSQGGASGNTIYF
>TRBV14|TRBJ2-3|-
TGTGCCAGCAGCCAAGATCATCTCGGTGATACGCAGTATTTT
CASSQDHLGDTQYF
>TRBV28|TRBJ2-7|TRBD1
TGTGCCAGCGGGACAGGACTCTCCTACGAGCAGTACTTC
CASGTGLSYEQYF